This record covers a single T cell receptor beta chain. No antigen is known for it. The protocol was immunoSEQ multiplex PCR, while the TCRdb copy is restricted to in-frame clones and leaves out a portion. In the table there are 85,000 to 120,000 clones, 90% of which are singletons. These data are taken from a study of OX40 agonist ivuxolimab in advanced cancers. V gave up 4 bases and J gave up 10 bases; unmatched junction bases: 5. The CDR3 totals 14 residues. Study findings and constraints: Certain nonresponders likewise exhibited a low normalized T-cell clonal expansion.

Sequencing used CD4+ or CD8+ T cells sorted from blood, obtained in a trial of the OX40 agonist ivuxolimab. This chain links TRBV7-1 with TRBJ1-6; 9 nucleotides align to TRBD1. TRBV7-1 is placed among ORFs of uncertain function. The receptor was isolated from an adult with an advanced solid tumor such as melanoma, head and neck, liver or kidney cancer. The CDR3 is CASSWLTGGSPLHF. CDR3 bases: TGTGCCAGCAGCTGGTTGACAGGGGGGTCACCCCTCCACTTT.